A single sample is the source of the 26 T cell receptor beta chains below, sequenced in a study of shared clonotypes between healthy human individuals (dated by TCRdb to the early 2020s). Library method: the immunoSEQ multiplex PCR assay. TCRdb retrieved this table from immuneACCESS and kept in-frame rearrangements only. Not all clones are present; in checked studies, unresolved V genes account for under half, and no reason is known for the remainder. This sample holds 2 million to 3 million clones; over 85% were observed only once. Around 0.37% of the sample rests with the top ten. Sequencing input: naive CD4+ T cells from PBMCs. This sample's cell subset or site label indicates: CD45RA+ positively selected. The source is a man younger than 35 in good health. Some clones in this sample may be carry-over from other donors' samples.

The J gene is TRBJ1-2, the V gene TRBV2; 7 nucleotides agree with TRBD1. V lost 1 base to trimming and J lost 7 bases; unmatched junction nucleotides: 12. CDR1 is SNHLY, CDR2 FYNNEI, per germline. The CDR3 spans 16 residues. DNA of the CDR3: TGTGCCAGCAGTGAAGAGGGGGCGGGGATATGGAGTGGCTACACCTTC. Its translation: CASSEEGAGIWSGYTF.

V is TRBV25-1 and J is TRBJ2-7, with a tentative D call TRBD2 (6 bases). Germline CDR1 is MGHDK and CDR2 is SYGVNS. The length of the CDR3 is 14 residues. Trimming stripped 5 bases from V and 4 bases from J, with 15 bases between. The CDR3 nucleotides are TGTGCCAGCAGTTGGGGGGTTGATCGTTACGAGCAGTACTTC. Residues: CASSWGVDRYEQYF.

The chain is built from TRBV19 and TRBJ2-3, with TRBD2 as a possible D gene (6 bases). The CDR3 consists of 13 residues. The germline CDR1 and CDR2 sequences are LNHDA and SQIVND (reference sequence). Trimming took off 10 bases at V and 4 bases at J, with 15 bases between the two ends. The chain's CDR3 is CATHGPGADTQYF. The CDR3 bases are TGTGCCACCCACGGCCCGGGGGCAGATACGCAGTATTTT.

This chain connects TRBV11-3 to TRBJ2-5; perhaps TRBD1 as D (6 bases). With 5 bases removed from V and 3 bases from J, the gap between germline ends came to 13 bases. CDR3 length: 14 amino acids. Germline lookup yields CDR1 SGHNT and CDR2 YENEEA. CDR3 loop: CASSPGTTEETQYF. CDR3 nucleotides: TGTGCCAGCAGCCCCGGGACAACAGAAGAGACCCAGTACTTC. The whole variable domain, filled in from reference TRBV11-3 and TRBJ2-5, reads EAGVVQSPRYKIIEKKQPVAFWCNPISGHNTLYWYLQNLGQGPELLIRYENEEAVDDSQLPKDRFSAERLKGVDSTLKIQPAELGDSAVYLCASSPGTTEETQYFGPGTRLLVL.

This clone was detected once. Other DNA sequences within the sample encode an identical CDR3. This chain links TRBV2 with TRBJ2-7, with 10 bases identical to TRBD1. The germline V gene encodes CDR1 SNHLY and CDR2 FYNNEI. The J segment lost 3 bases and the V segment lost 5 bases, leaving 4 bases of the junction unmatched. The CDR3 length is 14 residues. CDR3 loop: CASSRQGAGYEQYF. The DNA of the CDR3 is TGTGCCAGCAGTAGACAGGGGGCAGGCTACGAGCAGTACTTC. Using reference TRBV2 and TRBJ2-7 for the parts outside the CDR3, the full variable domain is EPEVTQTPSHQVTQMGQEVILRCVPISNHLYFYWYRQILGQKVEFLVSFYNNEISEKSEIFDDQFSVERPDGSNFTLKIRSTKLEDSAMYFCASSRQGAGYEQYFGPGTRLTVT.

This chain connects TRBV6-1 to TRBJ1-2; 7 bases line up with TRBD1. The ends lost 2 bases at V and 1 base at J; junction bases unmatched: 10. Germline CDR1 MNHNS, CDR2 SASEGT. This CDR3 is 17 amino acids long. CDR3 nucleotides: TGTGCCAGCAGTGAATCACCCGACAGGGCCGATAACTATGGCTACACCTTC. Amino acids: CASSESPDRADNYGYTF.

The rearrangement joins TRBV18 to TRBJ2-7; the D gene is possibly TRBD2 (6 bases). The CDR3 totals 13 residues. V was pared by 8 bases and J by 3 bases, with 14 bases between. Germline CDR1 is KGHSH and CDR2 is LQKENI. The CDR3 protein is CASQGTQNYEQYF. CDR3 sequence (DNA): TGTGCCAGCCAAGGGACTCAAAACTACGAGCAGTACTTC.

This chain joins TRBV2 and TRBJ1-1; D remains unclear. The V gene's germline CDR1 is SNHLY and CDR2 FYNNEI. Trimming removed 9 bases from V and 5 bases from J, with 22 bases in between. The CDR3 consists of 15 residues. For the CDR3, the DNA is TGTGCCAGAGATTCCCCCATTCAAGGAAGAACTGAAGCTTTCTTT. Amino acid sequence: CARDSPIQGRTEAFF. The variable domain in full, with the rest retrieved from reference TRBV2 and TRBJ1-1, is EPEVTQTPSHQVTQMGQEVILRCVPISNHLYFYWYRQILGQKVEFLVSFYNNEISEKSEIFDDQFSVERPDGSNFTLKIRSTKLEDSAMYFCARDSPIQGRTEAFFGQGTRLTVV.

V gene TRBV28 combines with J gene TRBJ1-6; perhaps TRBD1 as D (5 bases). CDR3 size: 16 residues. Germline assignment: CDR1 MDHEN and CDR2 SYDVKM. V lost 2 bases, J lost 10 bases, and 18 bases lay in between. The CDR3 here is CASSLRRAGSVSPLHF. The CDR3 DNA follows: TGTGCCAGCAGTTTAAGGCGGGCAGGGTCGGTCTCACCCCTCCACTTT.

The chain links TRBV10-1 to TRBJ2-7; TRBD1 agrees at 8 bases. CDR3 length: 15 residues. Germline V lookup: CDR1 WNHNN, CDR2 SYGVQD (reference sequence). The V gene end was trimmed by 8 bases and the J gene end by 3 bases; junction bases not matched to a gene: 12. CDR3 loop: CASGGSTGVCYEQYF. In nucleotides, the CDR3 is TGCGCCAGCGGCGGCTCGACAGGGGTTTGCTACGAGCAGTACTTC.

The chain uses TRBV9 and TRBJ1-1; D is ambiguous. The ends were cut back, 4 bases at V and 4 bases at J, with 14 bases in the middle. The germline V gene encodes CDR1 SGDLS and CDR2 YYNGEE. CDR3 size: 14 residues. CDR3 DNA: TGTGCCAGCAGCCCCGGAGGAGGAGGCACTGAAGCTTTCTTT. Translating gives CASSPGGGGTEAFF.

This chain connects TRBV6-1 to TRBJ1-2; 8 bases agree with TRBD1. Germline V lookup: CDR1 MNHNS, CDR2 SASEGT. The CDR3 is 11 residues long. Germline trimming cut 11 bases from V and 5 bases from J; bases unmatched to any gene: 4. This chain's CDR3 is CAVTGGYGYTF. CDR3 DNA: TGTGCCGTTACAGGGGGGTATGGCTACACCTTC.

V usage is TRBV19 and J usage is TRBJ2-3, with D unresolved. Trimming removed 5 bases at V and 0 bases at J, with 18 bases between. In germline, CDR1 is LNHDA, CDR2 SQIVND (reference sequence). This CDR3 has 17 residues. The CDR3 sequence: CASSPRERLASTDTQYF. CDR3 DNA: TGTGCCAGTAGTCCCCGAGAGAGGTTGGCTAGCACAGATACGCAGTATTTT. The full variable domain, its missing parts supplied by reference TRBV19 and TRBJ2-3, is DGGITQSPKYLFRKEGQNVTLSCEQNLNHDAMYWYRQDPGQGLRLIYYSQIVNDFQKGDIAEGYSVSREKKESFPLTVTSAQKNPTAFYLCASSPRERLASTDTQYFGPGTRLTVL.

The chain joins TRBV15 to TRBJ1-3, with D hard to call. Germline V gene data show CDR1 as LNHNV and CDR2 as YYDKDF (reference sequence). This CDR3 is built from 16 residues. Trimming removed 1 base at V and 4 bases at J, with 14 bases between. CDR3 nucleotides: TGTGCCACCAGCAGAGCGAAACTTGTTTTGGGAAACACCATATATTTT. It codes for CATSRAKLVLGNTIYF.

The chain couples TRBV12-5 to TRBJ2-5; D is unclear. Germline loops: CDR1 LGHNT, CDR2 FRNRAP. The CDR3 contains 8 residues. The ends were cut back, 10 bases at V and 13 bases at J, with 10 bases in the middle. As DNA, the CDR3 is TGTGCTATGGCCCGACGGTACTTC. It translates to CAMARRYF.

The rearrangement uses TRBV5-5 and TRBJ2-1; D is uncertain. V gave up 3 bases and J gave up 0 bases, with 13 bases separating them. The CDR3 totals 16 residues. Germline CDR1 SGHKS, CDR2 YYEKEE (reference sequence). CDR3 sequence (DNA): TGTGCCAGCAGCTGGATGCCAACGAGCTCCTACAATGAGCAGTTCTTC. This sequence encodes CASSWMPTSSYNEQFF.

The chain joins TRBV5-1 to TRBJ2-7, with D possibly being TRBD1 (5 bases). Germline V lookup: CDR1 SGHRS, CDR2 YFSETQ. The length of the CDR3 is 16 residues. Trimming took 1 base from V and 3 from J, leaving 17 bases between them. CDR3 bases: TGCGCCAGCAGCTTGTCCCCCCGGCAGGGAAGCTACGAGCAGTACTTC. It translates to CASSLSPRQGSYEQYF.

A word on this clone: The same CDR3 also results from other DNA sequences found in this sample. The chain carries TRBV5-4 and TRBJ2-3, with D unclear. CDR3 length: 14 residues. V was clipped by 0 bases and J by 1 base, with 6 bases between them. Germline CDR1 and CDR2: SGHNT and YYREEE (reference sequence). CDR3 loop: CASSLGSGTDTQYF. As DNA, the CDR3 is TGTGCCAGCAGCTTGGGGAGCGGCACAGATACGCAGTATTTT.

CDR3 in DNA: TGTGCCAGCAGCTTAGTGATAGGGGAGGATAATGAGCAGTTCTTC. It yields the protein CASSLVIGEDNEQFF. The chain employs TRBV7-9 and TRBJ2-1, with TRBD2 as a possible D gene (6 bases). CDR1 and CDR2 from the germline V gene are SEHNR and FQNEAQ (reference sequence). Trimming took off 1 base at V and 7 bases at J, with 14 bases between the two ends. This CDR3 is 15 amino acids long.

The chain uses TRBV27 and TRBJ1-1; D is uncertain. The ends were cut back, 0 bases at V and 6 bases at J, with 17 bases in the middle. Germline loops: CDR1 MNHEY, CDR2 SMNVEV (reference sequence). The CDR3 is 16 amino acids. CDR3 nucleotides: TGTGCCAGCAGTTTATCCATCCGGGTGGCCCTACCTGAAGCTTTCTTT. It yields the protein CASSLSIRVALPEAFF.

The chain links TRBV14 to TRBJ2-3, with D possibly matching TRBD2 (6 bases). The germline V and J ends were trimmed by 0 bases and 0 bases, with 10 bases remaining between them. CDR1 is SGHDN and CDR2 is FVKESK in the germline V gene. The CDR3 spans 16 residues. CDR3 sequence: CASSQDLARSTDTQYF. Written as DNA, the CDR3 is TGTGCCAGCAGCCAAGATCTAGCGAGGAGCACAGATACGCAGTATTTT.

V gene TRBV5-1 combines with J gene TRBJ1-2, with D maybe TRBD1 (5 bases). CDR3 length: 15 residues. V dropped 0 bases and J dropped 1 base, with 10 bases sitting between them. Germline loops: CDR1 SGHRS, CDR2 YFSETQ. The CDR3 region is CASSLVTGYNYGYTF. The CDR3 DNA reads as TGCGCCAGCAGCTTGGTCACAGGATATAACTATGGCTACACCTTC.

The chain employs TRBV9 and TRBJ1-5; 8 positions agree with TRBD1. The ends lost 4 bases at V and 4 bases at J; junction bases unmatched: 4. This CDR3 is built from 14 residues. Germline V lookup: CDR1 SGDLS, CDR2 YYNGEE. This CDR3 reads CASSRDRTNQPQHF. In nucleotides, the CDR3 is TGTGCCAGCAGCCGGGACAGGACAAATCAGCCCCAGCATTTT.

V gene TRBV10-3 combines with J gene TRBJ2-3; 8 bases are a match to TRBD1. The CDR3 consists of 13 residues. Trimming took 6 bases from V and 6 from J; bases not matched to a gene: 5. CDR1 and CDR2 (germline): ENHRY, SYGVKD. The CDR3 nucleotides are TGTGCCATCAGCTTGACAGGGGAGGATACGCAGTATTTT. It encodes CAISLTGEDTQYF.

The chain is built from TRBV11-2 and TRBJ1-2; a weak D match, TRBD1 (6 bases). The CDR3 has 15 residues. CDR1 is SGHAT and CDR2 is FQNNGV in the germline V gene. V was clipped by 3 bases and J by 2 bases, with 13 bases between them. CDR3 in DNA: TGTGCCAGCAGCTTGGGGGGCAGGGCGAACTATGGCTACACCTTC. Amino acid sequence: CASSLGGRANYGYTF.

The CDR3 nucleotides read TGTGCCAGCAGAGGTCGGACAAGCACCTACAATGAGCAGTTCTTC. This codes for CASRGRTSTYNEQFF. This chain connects TRBV7-9 to TRBJ2-1; the D gene is possibly TRBD1 (5 bases). V lost 6 bases and J lost 2, with 14 bases in between. Germline V gene lookup returns CDR1 SEHNR and CDR2 FQNEAQ (reference sequence). This CDR3 spans 15 amino acids.